This TCR beta chain was recovered during a study of long-term antiretroviral therapy in people with HIV. In germline, CDR1 is SGHDN, CDR2 FVKESK. V was pared by 4 bases and J by 1 base, with 14 bases between. There are 15 residues in the CDR3. The run of the v3.0 immunoSEQ assay was at survey level. The method was immunoSEQ multiplex PCR; TCRdb's version includes in-frame clones alone and lacks a portion of them. The table shows around 13,000 clones, with about 87% occurring only once. The clonotype originates from a woman between 40 and 50 years old with HIV. The chain is built from TRBV14 and TRBJ2-7; D remains unclear. The sample consisted of unsorted PBMCs, taken 2.1 years after starting antiretroviral therapy. The CDR3 region has the DNA TGTGCCAGCAGCCGACAAGGACCCTTATCCTACGAGCAGTACTTC. Translation: CASSRQGPLSYEQYF.